This T cell receptor (beta chain) was recovered during a study of T cell responses to AZD1222 COVID-19 vaccine. The CDR3 is 14 amino acids. The germline V gene has CDR1 MGHRA and CDR2 YSYEKL. The J segment lost 1 base and the V segment lost 5 bases, leaving 2 bases of the junction unmatched. The method was immunoSEQ multiplex PCR; TCRdb's version includes in-frame clones alone and lacks a portion of them. The data hold fewer than 50,000 clones, with around 82% observed a single time. The receptor's source is an adult in good health. The J gene is TRBJ2-3, the V gene TRBV4-1; the match to TRBD2 covers 8 bases. This specimen consisted of peripheral blood, obtained on day 0 of AZD1222 vaccination. CDR3: CASSFGGGTDTQYF. The CDR3 nucleotides read TGCGCCAGCAGCTTCGGGGGGGGCACAGATACGCAGTATTTT.